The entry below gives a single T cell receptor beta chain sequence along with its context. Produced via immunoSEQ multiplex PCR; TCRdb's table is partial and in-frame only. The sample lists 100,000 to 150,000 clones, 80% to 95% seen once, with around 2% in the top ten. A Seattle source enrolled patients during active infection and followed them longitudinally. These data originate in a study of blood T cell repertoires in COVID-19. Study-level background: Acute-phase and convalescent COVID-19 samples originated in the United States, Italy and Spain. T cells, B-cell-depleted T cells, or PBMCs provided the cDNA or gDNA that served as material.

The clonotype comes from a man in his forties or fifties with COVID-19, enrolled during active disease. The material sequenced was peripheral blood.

The CDR3 bases are TGTGCCACCAGCAAAGTGGGAAGGGGAGGCGGTGGAAACACCATATATTTT. Translation gives CATSKVGRGGGGNTIYF. This chain uses TRBV15 with TRBJ1-3; maybe TRBD1 (5 bases). CDR3 size: 17 residues. Germline lookup yields CDR1 LNHNV and CDR2 YYDKDF (reference sequence). V lost 4 bases to trimming and J lost 3 bases, with 19 bases between them.